This T cell receptor (beta chain) was sequenced for a study of cytomegalovirus exposure and HLA in healthy donors. This CDR3 region has 15 residues. CDR1 SGHRS and CDR2 YFSETQ come from the germline V gene. This PCR relied on a set of 60 Vbeta primers and 13 Jbeta primers. Repertoires were generated with immunoSEQ multiplex PCR, while TCRdb's copy carries only in-frame clones and drops some. The table records around 300,000 clones, around 90% of them present only once. The origin of this receptor is a woman aged 18-29 years in good health and CMV-seronegative. The sequenced sample consisted of PBMCs. The chain is built from TRBV5-1 and TRBJ2-5; D is perhaps TRBD1 (5 bases). The J call could be wrong; TRBJ2-7 is a better fit for the DNA end. The CDR3 loop reads CASSLASRVEYEQYF. CDR3 nucleotides: TGCGCCAGCAGCTTGGCCTCCAGGGTTGAGTACGAGCAGTACTTC.